A single sample is the source of the 12 T cell receptor beta chains below, sequenced in a study of patients and donors after allogeneic stem cell transplantation. TCRdb itself ran the RT-PCR reads through MiXCR, one entry per CDR3 protein. The sample includes 150,000 to 200,000 distinct CDR3 sequences, about 24% seen only once; the top ten take roughly a quarter. Specimen: blood, either unsorted or a sorted T cell fraction (not recorded which). Every receptor here comes from a human donor who was either an allogeneic HSCT recipient or a stem cell or donor lymphocyte infusion donor (not recorded which). It is not recorded whose cells these are; they may come from a transplant donor.

V gene TRBV12-3 or TRBV12-4 combines with J gene TRBJ2-3; TRBD2 matches 13 bases. With V trimmed by 6 bases and J by 5 bases, 5 bases remained unmatched. The CDR3 has 15 amino acids. The CDR3 DNA reads as TGTGCCAGCAGCCGAAGGACTAGCGGGAGAGATACGCAGTATTTT. Translated: CASSRRTSGRDTQYF.

This clonotype occurred many times. The chain couples TRBV24-1 to TRBJ1-4; TRBD1 is a possible D gene (5 bases). This CDR3 region has 12 residues. The germline V gene encodes CDR1 KGHDR and CDR2 SFDVKD. Trimming took off 5 bases at V and 7 bases at J, with 7 bases between the two ends. The CDR3, as DNA: TGTGCCACCAGTGTCCAGGGTGAAAAACTGTTTTTT. Its translation is CATSVQGEKLFF.

This clonotype came up many times. The chain uses TRBV12-3 or TRBV12-4 and TRBJ1-1, with 7 positions matching TRBD1. The CDR3 contains 14 residues. V shed 0 bases and J 4 bases; nucleotides not matched to a gene: 2. CDR3 in amino acids: CASSLAQGGTEAFF. DNA of the CDR3: TGTGCCAGCAGTTTAGCCCAGGGGGGCACTGAAGCTTTCTTT.

The chain combines TRBV12-3 or TRBV12-4 with TRBJ1-3; 8 bases map to TRBD1. The junction had 5 bases not matched to a gene; V was cut back by 6 bases and J by 4 bases. This CDR3 is 14 amino acids long. CDR3 region: CASRLQGDGNTIYF. The CDR3 bases are TGTGCCAGCAGGTTACAGGGGGACGGAAACACCATATATTTT.

The sample holds a few counts of this clonotype. The chain is built from TRBV5-1 and TRBJ1-1; D may be TRBD1 (5 bases). V was pared by 4 bases and J by 1 base, with 11 bases between. The CDR3 spans 14 residues. CDR1 and CDR2 (germline): SGHRS, YFSETQ. CDR3 residues: CASSPPTGNTEAFF. The CDR3 region has the DNA TGCGCCAGCAGCCCCCCTACAGGGAACACTGAAGCTTTCTTT.

The chain combines TRBV11-2 with TRBJ2-2, with D hard to call. Trimming stripped 8 bases from V and 6 bases from J, with 4 bases between. This CDR3 comprises 10 residues. Germline V lookup: CDR1 SGHAT, CDR2 FQNNGV. The CDR3 region has the DNA TGTGCCAGCGGCCCCGGGGAGCTGTTTTTT. This encodes CASGPGELFF.

This chain connects TRBV15 to TRBJ2-3; tentatively, D is TRBD1 or TRBD2 (5 bases each). Germline loops: CDR1 LNHNV, CDR2 YYDKDF (reference sequence). V was clipped by 3 bases and J by 3 bases, with 10 bases between them. The CDR3 covers 14 residues. CDR3 sequence reads: CATSRSGLTDTQYF. In nucleotides, the CDR3 is TGTGCCACCAGCAGGTCGGGGCTTACAGATACGCAGTATTTT.

This clonotype was found many times. The rearrangement joins TRBV5-1 to TRBJ1-1, with 8 bases lining up with TRBD1. After removal of 5 bases from V and 5 bases from J, the junction contained 8 bases not matched to a gene. The germline V gene has CDR1 SGHRS and CDR2 YFSETQ. This CDR3 contains 14 residues. The CDR3 coding sequence is TGCGCCAGCAGTTCTCGGACAGGGAATACTGAAGCTTTCTTT. Translation: CASSSRTGNTEAFF.

This chain links TRBV6-5 with TRBJ1-1; D unresolved. V lost 0 bases and J 5 bases, leaving 10 bases between the germline ends. Germline V lookup: CDR1 MNHEY, CDR2 SVGAGI. The CDR3 spans 14 residues. The CDR3: CASSYSSGSTEAFF. DNA for the CDR3: TGTGCCAGCAGTTACTCTTCGGGGAGTACTGAAGCTTTCTTT.

The chain combines TRBV24-1 with TRBJ2-1, with unresolved D. CDR1 KGHDR and CDR2 SFDVKD come from the germline V gene. V was trimmed by 4 bases and J by 5 bases, leaving 17 bases between them. The CDR3 length is 16 residues. The CDR3 reads CATSDIATLPDNEQFF. The CDR3 DNA reads as TGTGCCACCAGTGACATAGCCACCTTGCCTGACAATGAGCAGTTCTTC.

The table lists this clonotype with a few counts. The V gene is TRBV20-1, the J gene TRBJ1-1; 7 nucleotides line up with TRBD1. CDR3 size: 13 residues. Trimming removed 4 bases from V and 6 bases from J; junction bases left unmatched: 8. Germline CDR1 and CDR2: DFQATT and SNEGSKA (reference sequence). The CDR3 loop is CSAKETGMSEAFF. CDR3 nucleotide sequence: TGCAGTGCTAAGGAGACAGGGATGTCTGAAGCTTTCTTT.

This clonotype was seen a handful of times. V is TRBV5-5 and J is TRBJ1-1; TRBD1 aligns across 7 bases. Germline CDR1 and CDR2: SGHKS and YYEKEE (reference sequence). The CDR3 is 16 residues long. Trimming removed 1 base from V and 4 bases from J; junction bases left unmatched: 10. CDR3 DNA: TGTGCCAGCAGCTTGAGCCCCCGACAGGGAGTCACTGAAGCTTTCTTT. Translating gives CASSLSPRQGVTEAFF.